This paragraph covers one T cell receptor beta chain sequence. The germline CDR1 and CDR2 sequences are SNHLY and FYNNEI. V was clipped by 6 bases and J by 6 bases; unmatched bases: 6. CDR3 length: 15 residues. Sequenced by immunoSEQ multiplex PCR; TCRdb stores in-frame clones only, minus some. The data show about 130,000 clones, approximately 88% seen once. This specimen comes from a study of blood T cell repertoires in COVID-19. Study details: Material from acute and convalescent COVID-19 was sourced from the United States, Italy and Spain. PBMCs, B-cell-depleted T cells, or T cells provided the cDNA or gDNA that made up the material.

Sequencing was carried out using peripheral blood. V gene TRBV2 combines with J gene TRBJ2-2; 11 bases line up with TRBD2. The TCR originated in a man in his 60s with acute or convalescent COVID-19. The CDR3 DNA sequence: TGTGCCAGCAGCGCCGGTAGCGGGAGGGCCGGGGAGCTGTTTTTT. Translated: CASSAGSGRAGELFF.